A selection of T cell receptor beta chains follows, all from one sample in a study of blood T cell repertoires in COVID-19. Using immunoSEQ multiplex PCR, the repertoire was profiled, and TCRdb retains in-frame clones only, with some absent. The data show approximately 310,000 clones, with 70% to 90% seen just once and around 2.1% held by the top ten. The sequencing sample was made of PBMCs or T cells enriched from blood (not recorded which). These receptors were collected from a man aged 25-40 years who had recovered from COVID-19. Both conserved end residues are part of each CDR3. A D gene is named only where the DNA matches it firmly. Rows give clone size only sometimes, using once, few, many, or a class for an expanded clone.

TRBV29-1,NA,TRBJ1-6,NA,TGCAGCCCTGAACCGGGGGACTCGCGGAATTCACCCCTCCACTTT,CSPEPGDSRNSPLHF
TRBV4-3,TRBD1,TRBJ2-7,NA,TGCGCCAGCAGCCAGGGAAACAGGGGCGAGCAGTACTTC,CASSQGNRGEQYF
TRBV23-1,NA,TRBJ2-3,NA,TGCGCCAGCAGTCTGGCCGGGAGATTCGCAGATACGCAGTATTTT,CASSLAGRFADTQYF
TRBV5-4,NA,TRBJ1-1,NA,TGTGCCAGCAGCTTGGCGGTACGGAACACTGAAGCTTTCTTT,CASSLAVRNTEAFF
TRBV13,TRBD1,TRBJ1-2,NA,TGTGCCAGCACCTCAGGGACAGGGACTTTCTATGGCTACACCTTC,CASTSGTGTFYGYTF
TRBV5-1,NA,TRBJ2-2,NA,TGCGCCAGCAAGCAGGGGCCTAACACCGGGGAGCTGTTTTTT,CASKQGPNTGELFF
TRBV19,TRBD1,TRBJ2-3,NA,TGTGCCAGTAGTATTATGGGACAGGGGGCAGATACGCAGTATTTT,CASSIMGQGADTQYF
TRBV6-5,TRBD1,TRBJ1-2,NA,TGTGCCGGACTCCCGGGACAGGGAGGTGGCTACACCTTC,CAGLPGQGGGYTF
TRBV5-1,NA,TRBJ2-2,NA,TGCGCCAGCAGCTTGGGGGCAGGGACCGGGGAGCTGTTTTTT,CASSLGAGTGELFF
TRBV5-6,NA,TRBJ2-5,NA,TGTGCCAGCAGCTTGCGAGGGGGAGAGACCCAGTACTTC,CASSLRGGETQYF
TRBV5-1,NA,TRBJ2-7,NA,TGCGCCAGCGCCCCGCGGGGCAGGGACGAGCAGTACTTC,CASAPRGRDEQYF
TRBV5-6,NA,TRBJ1-1,NA,TGTGCCAGCAGCTTGGACCAGGGGAACACTGAAGCTTTCTTT,CASSLDQGNTEAFF
TRBV5-1,NA,TRBJ2-2,NA,TGCGCCAGCAGCGTCGAGGCCGGGGAGCTGTTTTTT,CASSVEAGELFF
TRBV19,TRBD2,TRBJ2-1,once,TGTGCCAGTAGCGTAGCGGGGGGGCGTTACAATGAGCAGTTCTTC,CASSVAGGRYNEQFF
TRBV29-1,NA,TRBJ1-4,NA,TGCAGCGTTGTATCCGGGAATGAAAAACTGTTTTTT,CSVVSGNEKLFF
TRBV12-3/TRBV12-4,NA,TRBJ1-1,few,TGTGCCAGCAGTTTGGGAACAGGTGAAGCTTTCTTT,CASSLGTGEAFF
TRBV19,NA,TRBJ1-1,NA,TGTGCCAGTAGTATGGGACTAAGCACTGAAGCTTTCTTT,CASSMGLSTEAFF
TRBV6-5,NA,TRBJ1-1,NA,TGTGCCAGCAGTTACAGGGTCCGGGGGTCAAACACTGAAGCTTTCTTT,CASSYRVRGSNTEAFF
TRBV12-3/TRBV12-4,NA,TRBJ1-6,NA,TGTGCCAGCAGTTTCCAGGGAGGTTCACCCCTCCACTTT,CASSFQGGSPLHF
TRBV7-2,NA,TRBJ1-2,NA,TGTGCCAGCAGCTTAGTGCACAGGGACTATGGCTACACCTTC,CASSLVHRDYGYTF
TRBV21-1,NA,TRBJ1-6,once,TGTGCCAGCAGCCCCAAGAGGCCACCCCTCCACTTT,CASSPKRPPLHF
TRBV29-1,TRBD2,TRBJ2-7,NA,TGCAGCGTTTGGGGGGGAAGTTCCTACGAGCAGTACTTC,CSVWGGSSYEQYF
TRBV5-1,TRBD2,TRBJ2-5,NA,TGCGCCAGCAGCTCGGGGGGAGTTCTGGGGCGATTCCAAGAGACCCAGTACTTC,CASSSGGVLGRFQETQYF
TRBV5-1,TRBD1,TRBJ2-1,NA,TGCGCCAGCAGCTTTGGGACAGGGTCGTCCTACAATGAGCAGTTCTTC,CASSFGTGSSYNEQFF
TRBV3-1/TRBV3-2,TRBD1,TRBJ1-3,NA,TGTGCCAGCAGGTTTACAGGGGCCTCTGGAAACACCATATATTTT,CASRFTGASGNTIYF
TRBV27,NA,TRBJ1-2,NA,TGTGCCAGCAGTCTTCGACAGGACCTAAACTATGGCTACACCTTC,CASSLRQDLNYGYTF
TRBV19,TRBD2,TRBJ2-1,once,TGTGCCAGTAGTCCCCGGACTAGGAAAGACAATGAGCAGTTCTTC,CASSPRTRKDNEQFF
TRBV27,TRBD1,TRBJ1-2,once,TGTGCCAGCAGTCCGGGACAGGGGGTAAAAGTTAACTATGGCTACACCTTC,CASSPGQGVKVNYGYTF
TRBV7-8,NA,TRBJ2-2,NA,TGTGCCAGCAGCTCCCAGGACAGGAACACCGGGGAGCTGTTTTTT,CASSSQDRNTGELFF
TRBV15,TRBD2,TRBJ2-5,NA,TGTGCCACCAGCAAAGCGGGGGTCCAACAAGAGACCCAGTACTTC,CATSKAGVQQETQYF
TRBV19,TRBD1,TRBJ1-6,NA,TGTGCCAGTAGTCGACAGGGGAGTTCACCCCTCCACTTT,CASSRQGSSPLHF
TRBV4-3,NA,TRBJ1-2,NA,TGCGCCAGCAGCCAAGATGGTGGAGCAGCTTCTTTCTTC,CASSQDGGAASFF
TRBV2,TRBD2,TRBJ2-3,NA,TGTGCCAGCAACTCTCTGGGGACTAGCCCGGGCCGTGCAGATACGCAGTATTTT,CASNSLGTSPGRADTQYF
TRBV7-2,NA,TRBJ2-1,NA,TGTGCCAGCAGCCTCGACTTCGGGTACAATGAGCAGTTCTTC,CASSLDFGYNEQFF
TRBV2,NA,TRBJ1-2,NA,TGTGCCAGCAGTGGGGGGCAGAACTATGGCTACACCTTC,CASSGGQNYGYTF
TRBV7-8,NA,TRBJ1-1,NA,TGTGCCAGCAGCCACGGACAGCGGGACGCTTTCTTT,CASSHGQRDAFF
TRBV5-4,TRBD1,TRBJ1-2,NA,TGTGCCAGCAGCCCCGGGCAGGGGGGCTATGGCTACACCTTC,CASSPGQGGYGYTF
TRBV11-1,NA,TRBJ1-1,NA,TGTGCCAGCAGCTTGAAGGCAGGGAAAAGTACTGAAGCTTTCTTT,CASSLKAGKSTEAFF
TRBV4-3,TRBD2,TRBJ2-7,NA,TGCGCCAGCAGCCAGGGATGGCGGGGGGCCTCCTACGAGCAGTACTTC,CASSQGWRGASYEQYF
TRBV4-3,NA,TRBJ2-2,few,TGCGCCAGCAGCCATCCCTCAAGCGGCCCGAACACCGGGGAGCTGTTTTTT,CASSHPSSGPNTGELFF
TRBV29-1,NA,TRBJ2-3,NA,TGCAGCGTTGTCCGGATAGGAGAACGGGATACGCAGTATTTT,CSVVRIGERDTQYF
TRBV7-2,TRBD1,TRBJ1-5,NA,TGTGCCAGCAGCTCCCAGACAGGGGTTAGCAATCAGCCCCAGCATTTT,CASSSQTGVSNQPQHF